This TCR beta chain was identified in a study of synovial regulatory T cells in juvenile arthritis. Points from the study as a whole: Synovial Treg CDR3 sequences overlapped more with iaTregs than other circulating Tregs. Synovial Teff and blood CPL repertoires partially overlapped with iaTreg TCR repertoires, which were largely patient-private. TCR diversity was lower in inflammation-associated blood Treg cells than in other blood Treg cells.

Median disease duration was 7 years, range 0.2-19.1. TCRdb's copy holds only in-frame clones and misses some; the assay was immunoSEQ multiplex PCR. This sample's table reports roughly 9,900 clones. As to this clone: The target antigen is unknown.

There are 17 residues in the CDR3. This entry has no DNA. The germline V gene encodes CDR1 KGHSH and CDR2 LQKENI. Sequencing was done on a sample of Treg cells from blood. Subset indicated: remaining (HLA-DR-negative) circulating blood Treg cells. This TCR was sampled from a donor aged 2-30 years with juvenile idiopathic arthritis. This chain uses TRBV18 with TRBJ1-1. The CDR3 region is CASSPLRREWVDTEAFF.